This passage covers 29 T cell receptor beta chains from one sample sequenced in a study of T cell responses to AZD1222 COVID-19 vaccine. TCRdb's copy holds only in-frame clones and misses some; the assay was immunoSEQ multiplex PCR. The data show approximately 92,000 clones, about 85% seen once. This sample comprised peripheral blood, obtained on day 0 of AZD1222 vaccination. Receptors were obtained from an adult in good health.

The rearrangement links TRBV2 to TRBJ1-1; D possibly corresponds to TRBD1 (6 bases). The CDR3 runs to 13 residues. From germline, CDR1 is SNHLY and CDR2 FYNNEI. V lost 1 base to trimming and J lost 5 bases, with 8 bases between them. The CDR3: CASSEEGGTEAFF. The CDR3 DNA reads as TGTGCCAGCAGTGAAGAGGGGGGAACTGAAGCTTTCTTT.

This chain joins TRBV9 and TRBJ2-3; a possible D gene is TRBD1 (7 bases). V was clipped by 3 bases and J by 1 base, with 12 bases between them. The CDR3 length is 15 residues. Germline CDR1 and CDR2: SGDLS and YYNGEE. The CDR3 DNA sequence: TGTGCCAGCAGCGCGGAGGGGGCCCGCACAGATACGCAGTATTTT. Its translation: CASSAEGARTDTQYF.

This chain uses TRBV10-3 with TRBJ1-6, with 9 bases fitting TRBD1. Per germline, CDR1 ENHRY and CDR2 SYGVKD. This CDR3 contains 14 residues. Trimming removed 2 bases from V and 7 bases from J; junction bases left unmatched: 0. This CDR3 reads CAISEGQGNSPLHF. The CDR3 region has the DNA TGTGCCATCAGTGAGGGACAGGGGAATTCACCCCTCCACTTT.

The J gene is TRBJ2-7, the V gene TRBV13; 7 nucleotides agree with TRBD1. V gave up 5 bases and J gave up 2 bases; unmatched junction bases: 9. CDR1 and CDR2 from the germline V gene are PRHDT and FYEKMQ (reference sequence). The CDR3 spans 15 residues. Here the CDR3 reads CASSTAVGTAYEQYF. CDR3 bases: TGTGCCAGCAGCACCGCAGTCGGGACAGCCTACGAGCAGTACTTC. The full variable domain, rest sourced from reference TRBV13 and TRBJ2-7, is AAGVIQSPRHLIKEKRETATLKCYPIPRHDTVYWYQQGPGQDPQFLISFYEKMQSDKGSIPDRFSAQQFSDYHSELNMSSLELGDSALYFCASSTAVGTAYEQYFGPGTRLTVT.

The J gene is TRBJ2-1, the V gene TRBV7-6; D gene ambiguous. This CDR3 comprises 16 residues. From germline, CDR1 is SGHVS and CDR2 FNYEAQ. The V end was cut by 5 bases, the J end by 6 bases, with 20 bases between. The CDR3 sequence is CASSPKPPPVSNEQFF. Written as DNA, the CDR3 is TGTGCCAGCAGCCCCAAACCTCCCCCGGTGAGCAATGAGCAGTTCTTC.

The V and J genes are TRBV7-9 and TRBJ2-7, with unresolved D. V was pared by 7 bases and J by 9 bases, with 22 bases between. Germline V lookup: CDR1 SEHNR, CDR2 FQNEAQ (reference sequence). This CDR3 has 14 amino acids. The CDR3 here is CASTSWPSRAAQYF. DNA of the CDR3: TGTGCCAGCACTTCCTGGCCAAGCCGGGCGGCGCAGTACTTC.

The chain combines TRBV4-1 with TRBJ1-6; D uncertain. V lost 0 bases, J lost 9 bases, and 15 bases lay in between. This CDR3 comprises 16 residues. Germline values: CDR1 MGHRA, CDR2 YSYEKL. CDR3 amino acids: CASSQELHAKGSPLHF. CDR3 coding DNA: TGCGCCAGCAGCCAAGAACTTCACGCTAAGGGTTCACCCCTCCACTTT.

The J gene is TRBJ2-1, the V gene TRBV4-3; D perhaps matches TRBD2 (6 bases). Germline CDR1 LGHNA, CDR2 YSLEER. V was clipped by 1 base and J by 7 bases, with 11 bases between them. This CDR3 comprises 14 residues. CDR3 bases: TGCGCCAGCAGCCAAGTCAGTAGCGGAAATGAGCAGTTCTTC. Its translation: CASSQVSSGNEQFF.

The V call is TRBV10-3, the J call TRBJ1-2, with D uncertain. Germline V gene data show CDR1 as ENHRY and CDR2 as SYGVKD. The CDR3 consists of 15 residues. The ends were cut back, 0 bases at V and 8 bases at J, with 16 bases in the middle. The CDR3 nucleotides are TGTGCCATCAGTGAGTCGGGAAGTCCCGCCGAGGGCTACACCTTC. Translation gives CAISESGSPAEGYTF.

The rearrangement joins TRBV19 to TRBJ2-5; maybe TRBD2 (6 bases). The CDR3 is made up of 12 amino acids. Germline CDR1 and CDR2: LNHDA and SQIVND (reference sequence). Trimming removed 5 bases at V and 7 bases at J, with 11 bases between. Here the CDR3 DNA reads TGTGCCAGTAGTGGTCCCGGGGGGACCCAGTACTTC. It yields the protein CASSGPGGTQYF.

The count of this clone is one. The CDR3 is CASSGTSGGQETQYF. The CDR3 coding sequence is TGTGCCAGCAGCGGGACTAGCGGGGGGCAAGAGACCCAGTACTTC. The chain couples TRBV5-4 to TRBJ2-5; 15 bases fit TRBD2. The V gene's germline CDR1 is SGHNT and CDR2 YYREEE (reference sequence). After removal of 4 bases from V and 2 bases from J, the junction contained 0 bases not matched to a gene. This CDR3 is built from 15 residues.

The chain recombines TRBV19 with TRBJ2-5, with 9 bases that match TRBD1. CDR1 and CDR2 from the germline V gene are LNHDA and SQIVND (reference sequence). After removal of 5 bases from V and 2 bases from J, the junction contained 3 bases not matched to a gene. The CDR3 extends over 14 amino acids. The CDR3: CASSAGQGQETQYF. Here the CDR3 DNA reads TGTGCCAGTAGTGCGGGACAGGGACAAGAGACCCAGTACTTC. The full variable domain, completed using reference TRBV19 and TRBJ2-5, is DGGITQSPKYLFRKEGQNVTLSCEQNLNHDAMYWYRQDPGQGLRLIYYSQIVNDFQKGDIAEGYSVSREKKESFPLTVTSAQKNPTAFYLCASSAGQGQETQYFGPGTRLLVL.

This clone was found once. The chain couples TRBV7-8 to TRBJ2-7, with D perhaps being TRBD1 or TRBD2 (5 bases each). Germline-derived CDR1 and CDR2 are SGHVS and FQNEAQ. Deletions cut 4 bases from V and 2 bases from J, with 6 bases between. This CDR3 is built from 12 residues. The CDR3 DNA reads TGTGCCAGCAGCTCGGGGCCCTACGAGCAGTACTTC. Amino acids: CASSSGPYEQYF.

This clone was observed once. The chain couples TRBV11-2 to TRBJ2-7, with 9 bases fitting TRBD1. The germline V gene encodes CDR1 SGHAT and CDR2 FQNNGV. The V gene end was trimmed by 3 bases and the J gene end by 2 bases; junction bases not matched to a gene: 2. This CDR3 has 14 residues. The CDR3 sequence: CASSFGTGTYEQYF. The CDR3 DNA reads as TGTGCCAGCAGCTTCGGGACAGGGACCTACGAGCAGTACTTC.

The chain carries TRBV9 and TRBJ1-2, with TRBD1 as a possible D gene (6 bases). The CDR3 covers 14 residues. The germline gives CDR1 SGDLS, CDR2 YYNGEE. The V end lost 4 bases, the J end lost 1 base, and 11 bases lay between the germline ends. CDR3 amino acids: CASSPQGINYGYTF. CDR3 nucleotides: TGTGCCAGCAGCCCGCAGGGGATTAACTATGGCTACACCTTC.

The chain joins TRBV11-3 to TRBJ2-5; 8 nucleotides match TRBD2. Germline trimming cut 6 bases from V and 7 bases from J; bases unmatched to any gene: 4. This CDR3 region has 12 residues. Germline values: CDR1 SGHNT, CDR2 YENEEA. The CDR3 loop reads CASRPGGRTQYF. The CDR3 DNA is TGTGCCAGCAGACCGGGGGGGAGGACCCAGTACTTC. Filled out from reference TRBV11-3 and TRBJ2-5, the complete variable domain reads EAGVVQSPRYKIIEKKQPVAFWCNPISGHNTLYWYLQNLGQGPELLIRYENEEAVDDSQLPKDRFSAERLKGVDSTLKIQPAELGDSAVYLCASRPGGRTQYFGPGTRLLVL.

This clone has a single count. The rearrangement joins TRBV28 to TRBJ1-4; D is possibly TRBD1 (5 bases). This CDR3 contains 14 residues. With 4 bases removed from V and 8 bases from J, the gap between germline ends came to 14 bases. Germline values: CDR1 MDHEN, CDR2 SYDVKM. The CDR3 protein is CASSSPQGREKLFF. DNA for the CDR3: TGTGCCAGCAGTTCACCGCAGGGTCGCGAAAAACTGTTTTTT. The full variable domain, with the rest looked up from reference TRBV28 and TRBJ1-4, is DVKVTQSSRYLVKRTGEKVFLECVQDMDHENMFWYRQDPGLGLRLIYFSYDVKMKEKGDIPEGYSVSREKKERFSLILESASTNQTSMYLCASSSPQGREKLFFGSGTQLSVL.

V gene TRBV7-2 combines with J gene TRBJ2-6, with D unresolved. Germline loops: CDR1 SGHTA, CDR2 FQGNSA. V lost 2 bases to trimming and J lost 4 bases, with 12 bases between them. The CDR3 contains 16 residues. This chain's CDR3 is CASSLSRSVGANVLTF. CDR3 sequence (DNA): TGTGCCAGCAGCTTAAGCAGGTCCGTCGGGGCCAACGTCCTGACTTTC.

The chain joins TRBV4-2 to TRBJ1-2; 9 nucleotides align to TRBD1. Germline-derived CDR1 and CDR2 are LGHNA and YNFKEQ. The CDR3 consists of 15 residues. V shed 0 bases, J shed 4 bases, and the junction held 3 bases outside the gene matches. The CDR3 sequence is CASSQDDRGGYGYTF. CDR3 bases: TGTGCCAGCAGCCAAGACGACAGGGGGGGCTATGGCTACACCTTC.

As DNA, the CDR3 is TGTGCCAGCAGCCAGGGGCCTCCCGGGGAGCTGTTTTTT. This gives the protein CASSQGPPGELFF. The rearrangement uses TRBV2 and TRBJ2-2; D is perhaps TRBD1 (6 bases). Looked up from germline, CDR1 is SNHLY and CDR2 is FYNNEI. Trimming pared 6 bases from V and 6 bases from J, leaving 11 bases between. This CDR3 is built from 13 residues.

The count of this clone is one. The chain is built from TRBV6-5 and TRBJ1-4; 9 bases map to TRBD1. This CDR3 is built from 15 residues. Per the germline V gene, CDR1 is MNHEY and CDR2 is SVGAGI. After removal of 4 bases from V and 5 bases from J, the junction contained 5 bases not matched to a gene. This CDR3 is CASSLTGGANEKLFF. For the CDR3, the DNA is TGTGCCAGCAGTTTAACAGGGGGCGCGAATGAAAAACTGTTTTTT.

The chain couples TRBV30 to TRBJ1-3, with TRBD1 as a possible D gene (5 bases). This CDR3 is built from 16 residues. Trimming shortened V by 4 bases and J by 0 bases, and 16 bases separated the two germline ends. CDR1 and CDR2 (germline): GTSNPN, SVGIG (reference sequence). The CDR3 spells CAWKLKTANSGNTIYF. The DNA of the CDR3 is TGTGCCTGGAAATTAAAGACAGCCAACTCTGGAAACACCATATATTTT.

This chain connects TRBV30 to TRBJ2-1; TRBD2 might be the D (6 bases). Germline-derived CDR1 and CDR2 are GTSNPN and SVGIG (reference sequence). Trimming removed 1 base at V and 8 bases at J, with 27 bases between. This CDR3 spans 18 amino acids. The CDR3 reads CAWSARRAGGWAQYEQFF. For the CDR3, the DNA is TGTGCCTGGAGTGCCCGCCGGGCCGGGGGATGGGCTCAATATGAGCAGTTCTTC.

V is TRBV6-5 and J is TRBJ1-2, with D unclear. The germline V gene encodes CDR1 MNHEY and CDR2 SVGAGI. The CDR3 has 13 residues. V dropped 2 bases and J dropped 8 bases, with 12 bases sitting between them. The CDR3, as DNA: TGTGCCAGCAGTTACCGGACCCTGGGGGGCTACACCTTC. Amino acid sequence: CASSYRTLGGYTF.

The chain is built from TRBV5-4 and TRBJ1-3; D may be TRBD1 (5 bases). The CDR3 covers 16 residues. Germline V gene data show CDR1 as SGHNT and CDR2 as YYREEE (reference sequence). V was cut by 4 bases and J by 0 bases, with 14 bases left in between. The CDR3 bases are TGTGCCAGCAGCGCCCGACAGACCAGCTCTGGAAACACCATATATTTT. It codes for CASSARQTSSGNTIYF.

V usage is TRBV3-1 (or the pseudogene TRBV3-2) and J usage is TRBJ1-2; 9 bases agree with TRBD1. CDR1 and CDR2 (germline): LGHDT, YNNKEL (reference sequence). This CDR3 is 13 amino acids long. With 4 bases clipped from V and 8 bases from J, the junction kept 5 bases outside the gene matches. CDR3 residues: CASSLRDRVGYTF. The CDR3 nucleotides are TGTGCCAGCAGCCTCCGGGACAGGGTGGGCTACACCTTC.

The rearrangement links TRBV27 to TRBJ2-2; a possible D gene is TRBD2 (6 bases). Germline V gene sequence: CDR1 MNHEY, CDR2 SMNVEV (reference sequence). CDR3 length equals 14 residues. V lost 7 bases and J lost 4, with 13 bases in between. The CDR3 here is CASTSGLLTGELFF. CDR3 nucleotides: TGTGCCAGCACCTCGGGACTCCTCACCGGGGAGCTGTTTTTT.

For the CDR3, the DNA is TGTGCCAGTAGATCAACAGGGGTCGGTAATGAAAAACTGTTTTTT. As protein: CASRSTGVGNEKLFF. The chain is built from TRBV19 and TRBJ1-4; 7 positions agree with TRBD1. Germline-derived CDR1 and CDR2 are LNHDA and SQIVND (reference sequence). The V gene end was trimmed by 6 bases and the J gene end by 4 bases; junction bases not matched to a gene: 8. The CDR3 runs to 15 residues.

The V call is TRBV7-3, the J call TRBJ2-2; D not resolved. Looked up from germline, CDR1 is SGHTA and CDR2 is FQGTGA. Trimming left V 0 bases short and J 4 bases short, with 0 bases between. The CDR3 loop spans 12 amino acids. This CDR3 is CASSLTTGELFF. CDR3 DNA sequence: TGTGCCAGCAGCTTAACCACCGGGGAGCTGTTTTTT.